The T cell receptor beta chain under discussion was sequenced for a study of graft-versus-host responses after intestinal transplantation. Study-level background: Every recipient underwent anti-thymocyte globulin induction, then tacrolimus and steroids for two to three years.

Of note for this clone: Its antigen is unknown.

TCRdb's copy holds only in-frame clones and misses some; the assay was immunoSEQ multiplex PCR. The sample contains approximately 50,000 clones, about 88% of which appear only once. Notes on the study in general: High graft-versus-host to host-versus-graft clonal ratios were seen in allografts of patients with graft-donor T cell macrochimerism. Association was observed between peak circulating GvH clone levels and early post-transplant HvG declines.

The CDR3 sequence is 12 residues long. V lost 5 bases, J lost 4 bases, and 9 bases lay in between. CDR1 MNHNS and CDR2 SASEGT come from the germline V gene. Specimen: unstimulated CD4+ T cells sorted from spleen or lymph node cells, collected before transplant. J is TRBJ2-7 and V is TRBV6-1; tentatively, D is TRBD1 (5 bases). This TCR came from a human donor who was the organ donor for an intestinal transplant. The CDR3 DNA sequence: TGTGCCAGCAGTACGGACAAATACGAGCAGTACTTC. Protein: CASSTDKYEQYF.